Presented here are 8 T cell receptor beta chains from one specimen sequenced in a study of fetal regulatory T cell absence and autoimmunity. Libraries were prepared by immunoSEQ multiplex PCR; TCRdb keeps only in-frame clonotypes and omits some of them. The repertoire includes 95,000 or so clones, about two thirds of them detected once, and approximately 1.9% sits in the top ten. Source material: pancreas tissue. These receptors originate from a male donor with IPEX syndrome.

A single count supports this clone. The chain employs TRBV30 and TRBJ2-7; tentatively, D is TRBD1 or TRBD2 (5 bases each). CDR1 is GTSNPN and CDR2 is SVGIG in the germline V gene (reference sequence). V dropped 3 bases and J dropped 2 bases, with 8 bases sitting between them. The CDR3 runs 12 residues. For the CDR3, the DNA is TGTGCCTGGAGCCGGGGACCCTACGAGCAGTACTTC. Amino acids: CAWSRGPYEQYF.

This chain connects TRBV7-6 to TRBJ2-7; a weak D match, TRBD2 (5 bases). V lost 2 bases, J lost 3 bases, and 11 bases lay in between. This CDR3 is 14 amino acids long. CDR1 SGHVS and CDR2 FNYEAQ come from the germline V gene. CDR3 sequence (DNA): TGTGCCAGCAGCTTATCCGACTACAACTACGAGCAGTACTTC. Translated: CASSLSDYNYEQYF.

This sequence joins TRBV4-1 and TRBJ2-3; tentatively, D is TRBD1 or TRBD2 (5 bases each). The CDR3 length is 15 residues. V dropped 0 bases and J dropped 2 bases, with 9 bases sitting between them. Looked up from germline, CDR1 is MGHRA and CDR2 is YSYEKL. The CDR3 sequence is CASSQEGPLTDTQYF. The CDR3 DNA sequence: TGCGCCAGCAGCCAAGAGGGACCCCTCACAGATACGCAGTATTTT.

For the CDR3, the DNA is TGTGCCAGCAGCCCCTGGGACAGGGGATTCAGAAACACCATATATTTT. Translating it yields CASSPWDRGFRNTIYF. The chain couples TRBV5-6 to TRBJ1-3; 10 positions match TRBD1. Germline V lookup: CDR1 SGHDT, CDR2 YYEEEE. This CDR3 contains 16 residues. V shed 4 bases and J 5 bases; nucleotides not matched to a gene: 9. Full variable domain (missing parts from reference TRBV5-6 and TRBJ1-3): DAGVTQSPTHLIKTRGQQVTLRCSPKSGHDTVSWYQQALGQGPQFIFQYYEEEERQRGNFPDRFSGHQFPNYSSELNVNALLLGDSALYLCASSPWDRGFRNTIYFGEGSWLTVV.

J is TRBJ2-3 and V is TRBV29-1; the D call may be TRBD1 or TRBD2 (6 bases each). Trimming stripped 4 bases from V and 2 bases from J, with 16 bases between. CDR1 is SQVTM, CDR2 ANQGSEA, per germline. This CDR3 contains 15 residues. CDR3 residues: CSVVVSGAPTDTQYF. CDR3 in DNA: TGCAGCGTTGTTGTTTCGGGGGCCCCCACAGATACGCAGTATTTT.

V usage is TRBV7-9 and J usage is TRBJ1-2; the match to TRBD1 covers 8 bases. The V segment lost 5 bases and the J segment 6 bases; nucleotides outside the gene matches: 11. Germline loops: CDR1 SEHNR, CDR2 FQNEAQ (reference sequence). CDR3 size: 15 residues. The CDR3 spells CASSLTDRGLDGYTF. As DNA, the CDR3 is TGTGCCAGCAGCCTAACTGACAGGGGTTTGGATGGCTACACCTTC. Looking up the rest from reference TRBV7-9 and TRBJ1-2 gives the full variable domain: DTGVSQNPRHKITKRGQNVTFRCDPISEHNRLYWYRQTLGQGPEFLTYFQNEAQLEKSRLLSDRFSAERPKGSFSTLEIQRTEQGDSAMYLCASSLTDRGLDGYTFGSGTRLTVV.

The J gene is TRBJ2-3, the V gene TRBV10-3; 10 nucleotides line up with TRBD2. Germline V gene data show CDR1 as ENHRY and CDR2 as SYGVKD. This CDR3 is built from 14 residues. V trimming: 4 bases; J trimming: 4 bases; junction bases outside the gene matches: 2. The CDR3 DNA is TGTGCCATCAGTGGTCTAGCGGGAGCAGATACGCAGTATTTT. Amino acid sequence: CAISGLAGADTQYF.

The J gene is TRBJ2-1, the V gene TRBV6-5; TRBD2 aligns across 10 bases. The V gene's germline CDR1 is MNHEY and CDR2 SVGAGI. This CDR3 region has 16 residues. With 2 bases clipped from V and 5 bases from J, the junction kept 6 bases outside the gene matches. The CDR3 DNA follows: TGTGCCAGCAGTTACGAGGCTAGCGGGAGTAACAATGAGCAGTTCTTC. This sequence encodes CASSYEASGSNNEQFF.